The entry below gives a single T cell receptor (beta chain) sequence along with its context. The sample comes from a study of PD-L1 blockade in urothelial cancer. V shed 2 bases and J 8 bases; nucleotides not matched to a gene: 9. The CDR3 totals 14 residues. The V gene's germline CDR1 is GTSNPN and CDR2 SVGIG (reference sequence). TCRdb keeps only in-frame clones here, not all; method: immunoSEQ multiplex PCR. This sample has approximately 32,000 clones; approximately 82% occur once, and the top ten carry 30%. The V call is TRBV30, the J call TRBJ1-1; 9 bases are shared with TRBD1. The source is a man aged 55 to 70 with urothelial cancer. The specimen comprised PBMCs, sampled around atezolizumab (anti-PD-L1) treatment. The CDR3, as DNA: TGTGCCTGGAGTCGAAAAGGGGACAGGGCAGAAGCTTTCTTT. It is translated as CAWSRKGDRAEAFF. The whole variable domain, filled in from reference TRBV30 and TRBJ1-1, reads SQTIHQWPATLVQPVGSPLSLECTVEGTSNPNLYWYRQAAGRGLQLLFYSVGIGQISSEVPQNLSASRPQDRQFILSSKKLLLSDSGFYLCAWSRKGDRAEAFFGQGTRLTVV.